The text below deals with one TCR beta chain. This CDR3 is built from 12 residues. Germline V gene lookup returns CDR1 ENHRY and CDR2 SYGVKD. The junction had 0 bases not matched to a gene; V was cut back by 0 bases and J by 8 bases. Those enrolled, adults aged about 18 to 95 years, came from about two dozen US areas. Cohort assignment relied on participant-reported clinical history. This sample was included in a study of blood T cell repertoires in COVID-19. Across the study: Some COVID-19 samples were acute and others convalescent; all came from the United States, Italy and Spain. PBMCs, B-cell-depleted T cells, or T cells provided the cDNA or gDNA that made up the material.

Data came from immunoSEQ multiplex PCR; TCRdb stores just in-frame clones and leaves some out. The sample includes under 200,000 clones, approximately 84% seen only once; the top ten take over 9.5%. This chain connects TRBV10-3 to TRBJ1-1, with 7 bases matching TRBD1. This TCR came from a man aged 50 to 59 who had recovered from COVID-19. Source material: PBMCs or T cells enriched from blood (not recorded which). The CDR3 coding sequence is TGTGCCATCAGTGAGTCGACAGGGGAAGCTTTCTTT. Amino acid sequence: CAISESTGEAFF.